A single sample gave rise to the 15 T cell receptor beta chains below, sequenced in a study of T cell changes during pregnancy in multiple sclerosis (dated by TCRdb to about 2019). The library was prepared using the immunoSEQ multiplex PCR assay. TCRdb obtained this table from immuneACCESS and retained in-frame rearrangements with V and J assigned. These tables miss some clones; where compared with another copy, unresolved V genes account for less than half of the shortfall, and the remainder is unexplained. This sample holds over 85,000 clones; about nine tenths were observed only once. The ten largest clones add up to 0.7% to 0.9% of the sample. The sequences come from peripheral blood, collected in the second trimester of pregnancy. The receptors originated from a female donor in good health, enrolled as a control in a pregnancy study.

This chain uses TRBV7-6 with TRBJ2-2; TRBD1 might be the D (6 bases). Germline V gene sequence: CDR1 SGHVS, CDR2 FNYEAQ. V was clipped by 6 bases and J by 3 bases, with 14 bases between them. The CDR3 is 15 amino acids. The CDR3 is CASRQGGLDTGELFF. CDR3 in DNA: TGTGCCAGCAGGCAAGGGGGTCTGGACACCGGGGAGCTGTTTTTT.

The J gene is TRBJ2-1, the V gene TRBV7-7; 13 nucleotides line up with TRBD2. The junction had 14 bases not matched to a gene; V was cut back by 0 bases and J by 15 bases. This CDR3 contains 17 residues. Germline lookup yields CDR1 SSHAT and CDR2 FNYEAQ (reference sequence). CDR3 sequence reads: CASSLASDPGLAGVMFF. The CDR3 nucleotides read TGTGCCAGCAGCTTAGCGTCAGACCCTGGACTAGCGGGGGTGATGTTCTTC. Together with reference TRBV7-7 and TRBJ2-1, the CDR3 gives the full variable domain: GAGVSQSPRYKVTKRGQDVTLRCDPISSHATLYWYQQALGQGPEFLTYFNYEAQPDKSGLPSDRFSAERPEGSISTLTIQRTEQRDSAMYRCASSLASDPGLAGVMFFGPGTRLTVL.

The chain recombines TRBV10-2 with TRBJ2-5; 10 bases are a match to TRBD2. This CDR3 has 14 residues. Germline V gene sequence: CDR1 WSHSY, CDR2 SAAADI. V trimming: 7 bases; J trimming: 5 bases; junction bases outside the gene matches: 7. This CDR3 reads CASIPAGGPETQYF. The CDR3 DNA sequence: TGCGCCAGCATCCCAGCGGGAGGGCCCGAGACCCAGTACTTC.

V usage is TRBV28 and J usage is TRBJ1-4; the D gene is possibly TRBD1 (6 bases). Germline CDR1 MDHEN, CDR2 SYDVKM. V was pared by 3 bases and J by 7 bases, with 9 bases between. This CDR3 spans 13 amino acids. The CDR3 coding sequence is TGTGCCAGCAGTTTGTCCAGGGGTGAAAAACTGTTTTTT. It yields the protein CASSLSRGEKLFF.

Only a few counts were recorded for this clone. The chain has TRBV12-2 and TRBJ2-3; the tabulated D call, TRBD2, remains unverified against the DNA. TRBV12-2 is deemed a pseudogene. The CDR3 sequence is 15 residues long. The CDR3 DNA sequence: TGTGCAAGTCGCTTACGACGACTAGCGGCAGATACGCAGTATTTT. The encoded protein is CASRLRRLAADTQYF.

The gene calls are TRBV2 and TRBJ1-1; 7 bases are a match to TRBD1. This CDR3 spans 12 amino acids. From germline, CDR1 is SNHLY and CDR2 FYNNEI. CDR3 DNA: TGTGCTGAACAGGGGATGAACACTGAAGCTTTCTTT. It yields the protein CAEQGMNTEAFF.

This clone was detected only a few times. The chain recombines TRBV19 with TRBJ1-1; D is undetermined. Germline CDR1 is LNHDA and CDR2 is SQIVND (reference sequence). V shed 3 bases and J shed 3 bases, with 8 bases lying between them. The CDR3 contains 13 residues. CDR3 loop: CASSIQLDTEAFF. The CDR3 coding sequence is TGTGCCAGTAGTATCCAACTAGACACTGAAGCTTTCTTT.

J is TRBJ1-4 and V is TRBV28; D is ambiguous. Germline V gene sequence: CDR1 MDHEN, CDR2 SYDVKM. There are 11 residues in the CDR3. The germline V and J ends were trimmed by 6 bases and 6 bases, with 5 bases remaining between them. The CDR3 protein is CASSEDEKLFF. In DNA form, the CDR3 reads TGTGCCAGCAGCGAGGATGAAAAACTGTTTTTT.

The genes are TRBV7-9 and TRBJ1-1; 10 bases agree with TRBD1. The CDR3 consists of 16 residues. V gave up 3 bases and J gave up 0 bases; unmatched junction bases: 4. CDR1 and CDR2 (germline): SEHNR, FQNEAQ (reference sequence). The CDR3 DNA is TGTGCCAGCAGCTTTATGACAGGGGGCCTGAACACTGAAGCTTTCTTT. It codes for CASSFMTGGLNTEAFF.

The rearrangement links TRBV11-3 to TRBJ2-1; TRBD2 matches at 8 bases. The CDR3 is 14 residues long. V lost 6 bases and J lost 6; bases outside the gene matches: 7. Per germline, CDR1 SGHNT and CDR2 YENEEA. As DNA, the CDR3 is TGTGCCAGCAGTCCGGGGGGGCCGGGCAATGAGCAGTTCTTC. Translation gives CASSPGGPGNEQFF.

J is TRBJ2-7 and V is TRBV6-5; maybe TRBD1 (5 bases). Per the germline V gene, CDR1 is MNHEY and CDR2 is SVGAGI. The CDR3 is 14 residues long. With 6 bases removed from V and 0 bases from J, the gap between germline ends came to 12 bases. This CDR3 reads CASRKPTGSYEQYF. CDR3 nucleotide sequence: TGTGCCAGCAGAAAACCCACAGGCTCCTACGAGCAGTACTTC.

The chain couples TRBV28 to TRBJ2-3; 7 bases are a match to TRBD2. CDR1 and CDR2 (germline): MDHEN, SYDVKM. The V segment lost 5 bases and the J segment 4 bases; nucleotides outside the gene matches: 21. CDR3 length equals 19 residues. For the CDR3, the DNA is TGTGCCAGCAGTACCTGGTGGCTAGCGGACTTGGGGAAGTCAGATACGCAGTATTTT. This gives the protein CASSTWWLADLGKSDTQYF.

The chain is built from TRBV9 and TRBJ2-1; D gene unclear. The CDR3 consists of 13 residues. The germline V and J ends were trimmed by 0 bases and 10 bases, with 11 bases remaining between them. The germline V gene encodes CDR1 SGDLS and CDR2 YYNGEE. In DNA, the CDR3 is TGTGCCAGCAGCGTAGTTTCGGCCGGGGAGCAGTTCTTC. It is translated as CASSVVSAGEQFF.

The chain recombines TRBV7-9 with TRBJ1-4; TRBD1 is a possible D gene (5 bases). Germline V lookup: CDR1 SEHNR, CDR2 FQNEAQ (reference sequence). This CDR3 contains 15 residues. Trimming removed 5 bases at V and 4 bases at J, with 14 bases between. The DNA for the CDR3 is TGTGCCAGCAGCCTCGCGGCGGGGGGTAATGAAAAACTGTTTTTT. It codes for CASSLAAGGNEKLFF.

This chain links TRBV7-2 with TRBJ2-1; 8 nucleotides agree with TRBD2. CDR1 SGHTA and CDR2 FQGNSA come from the germline V gene. With V trimmed by 3 bases and J by 5 bases, 12 bases remained unmatched. The CDR3 extends over 17 amino acids. This chain's CDR3 is CASSFGSFGGANNEQFF. The DNA of the CDR3 is TGTGCCAGCAGCTTCGGTTCTTTCGGGGGGGCAAACAATGAGCAGTTCTTC.